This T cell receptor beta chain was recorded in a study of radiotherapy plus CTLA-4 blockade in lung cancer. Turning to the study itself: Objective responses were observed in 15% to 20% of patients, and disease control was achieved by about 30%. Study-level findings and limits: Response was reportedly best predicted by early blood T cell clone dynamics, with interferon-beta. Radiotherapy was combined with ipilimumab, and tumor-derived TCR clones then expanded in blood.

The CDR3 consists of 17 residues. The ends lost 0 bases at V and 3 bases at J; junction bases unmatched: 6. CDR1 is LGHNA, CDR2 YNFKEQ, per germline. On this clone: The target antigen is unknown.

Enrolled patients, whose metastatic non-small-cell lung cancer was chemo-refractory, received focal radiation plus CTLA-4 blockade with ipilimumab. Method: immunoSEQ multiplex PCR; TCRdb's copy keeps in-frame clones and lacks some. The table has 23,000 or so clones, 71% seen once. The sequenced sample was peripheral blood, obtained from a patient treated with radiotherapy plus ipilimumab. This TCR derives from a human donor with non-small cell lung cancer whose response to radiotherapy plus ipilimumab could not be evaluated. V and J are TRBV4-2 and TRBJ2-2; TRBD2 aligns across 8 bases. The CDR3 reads CASSQDPSGRDTGELFF. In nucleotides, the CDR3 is TGTGCCAGCAGCCAAGATCCTAGCGGGCGGGACACCGGGGAGCTGTTTTTT.